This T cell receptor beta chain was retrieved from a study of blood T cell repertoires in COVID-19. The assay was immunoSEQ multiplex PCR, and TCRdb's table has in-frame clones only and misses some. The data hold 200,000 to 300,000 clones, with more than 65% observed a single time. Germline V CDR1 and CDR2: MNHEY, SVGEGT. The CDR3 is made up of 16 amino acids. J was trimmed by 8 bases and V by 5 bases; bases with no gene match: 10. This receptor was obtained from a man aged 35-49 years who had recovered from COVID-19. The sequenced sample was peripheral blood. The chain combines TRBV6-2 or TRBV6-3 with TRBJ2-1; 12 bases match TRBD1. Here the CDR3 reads CASSPYRDRGRDEQFF. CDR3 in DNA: TGTGCCAGCAGTCCCTACCGGGACAGGGGGCGTGATGAGCAGTTCTTC.